The T cell receptor beta chain described here comes from a study of radiation and T cells in renal cell carcinoma. The count of this clone is one. Specified time point: blood 2 weeks post-SBRT. Treatment indicated: 15 Gy SBRT to primary tumor, nephrectomy 4 weeks later. This CDR3 region has 18 residues. V lost 2 bases and J lost 0; bases outside the gene matches: 10. Germline assignment: CDR1 SGHRS and CDR2 YFSETQ. The table came from immunoSEQ multiplex PCR; TCRdb's copy has only in-frame clones and leaves some out. The sample includes about 120,000 clones, roughly 77% seen only once; the top ten take over 1.5%.

The clonotype comes from a woman between 55 and 75 years old with renal cell carcinoma. The sample consisted of blood, taken from a patient whose treatment included radiotherapy and nephrectomy. The J gene is TRBJ1-3, the V gene TRBV5-1; TRBD1 matches 8 bases. DNA for the CDR3: TGCGCCAGCAGCTTAACTCTCACCGGGACAGGCTCTGGAAACACCATATATTTT. Protein: CASSLTLTGTGSGNTIYF. The variable domain in full, completed from reference TRBV5-1 and TRBJ1-3, reads KAGVTQTPRYLIKTRGQQVTLSCSPISGHRSVSWYQQTPGQGLQFLFEYFSETQRNKGNFPGRFSGRQFSNSRSEMNVSTLELGDSALYLCASSLTLTGTGSGNTIYFGEGSWLTVV.